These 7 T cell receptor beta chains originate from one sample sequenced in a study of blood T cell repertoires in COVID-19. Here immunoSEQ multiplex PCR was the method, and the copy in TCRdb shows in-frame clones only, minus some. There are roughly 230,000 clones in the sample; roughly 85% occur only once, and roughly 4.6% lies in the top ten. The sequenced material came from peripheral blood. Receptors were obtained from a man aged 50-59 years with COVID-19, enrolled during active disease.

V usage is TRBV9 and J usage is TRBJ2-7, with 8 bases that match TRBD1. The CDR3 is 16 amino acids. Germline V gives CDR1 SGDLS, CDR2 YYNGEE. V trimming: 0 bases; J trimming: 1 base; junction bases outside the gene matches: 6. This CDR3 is CASSVVPTGVSYEQYF. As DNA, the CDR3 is TGTGCCAGCAGCGTAGTTCCGACAGGGGTATCCTACGAGCAGTACTTC.

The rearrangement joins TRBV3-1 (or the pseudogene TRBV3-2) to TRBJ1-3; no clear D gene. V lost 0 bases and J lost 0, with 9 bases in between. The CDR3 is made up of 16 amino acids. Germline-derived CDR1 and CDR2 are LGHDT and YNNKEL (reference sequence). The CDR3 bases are TGTGCCAGCAGCCAAGATCTAACCCACTCTGGAAACACCATATATTTT. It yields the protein CASSQDLTHSGNTIYF.

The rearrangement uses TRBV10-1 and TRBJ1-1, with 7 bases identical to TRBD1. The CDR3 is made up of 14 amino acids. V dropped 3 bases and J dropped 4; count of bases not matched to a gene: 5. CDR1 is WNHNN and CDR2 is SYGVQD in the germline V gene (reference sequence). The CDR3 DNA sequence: TGCGCCAGCAGTGAAACAGGGGTAATCACTGAAGCTTTCTTT. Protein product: CASSETGVITEAFF.

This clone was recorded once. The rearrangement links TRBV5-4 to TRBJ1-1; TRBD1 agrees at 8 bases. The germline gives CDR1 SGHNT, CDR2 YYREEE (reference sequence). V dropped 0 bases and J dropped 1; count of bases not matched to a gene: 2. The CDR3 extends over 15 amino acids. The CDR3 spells CASSLGTGRNTEAFF. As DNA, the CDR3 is TGTGCCAGCAGCTTGGGGACAGGGCGGAACACTGAAGCTTTCTTT. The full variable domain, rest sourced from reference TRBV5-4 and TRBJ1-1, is ETGVTQSPTHLIKTRGQQVTLRCSSQSGHNTVSWYQQALGQGPQFIFQYYREEENGRGNFPPRFSGLQFPNYSSELNVNALELDDSALYLCASSLGTGRNTEAFFGQGTRLTVV.

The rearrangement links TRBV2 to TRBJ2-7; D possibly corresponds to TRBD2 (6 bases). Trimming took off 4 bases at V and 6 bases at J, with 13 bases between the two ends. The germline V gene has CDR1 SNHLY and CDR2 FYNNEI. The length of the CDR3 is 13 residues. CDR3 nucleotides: TGTGCCAGCAGTGGATTGGGAGGTCTCGAGCAGTACTTC. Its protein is CASSGLGGLEQYF.

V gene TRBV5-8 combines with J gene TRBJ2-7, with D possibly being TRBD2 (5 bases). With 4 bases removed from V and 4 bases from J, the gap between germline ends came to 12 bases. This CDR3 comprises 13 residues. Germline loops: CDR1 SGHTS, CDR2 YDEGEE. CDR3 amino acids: CASSQHEGYEQYF. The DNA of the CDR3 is TGTGCCAGCAGCCAACACGAGGGATACGAGCAGTACTTC.

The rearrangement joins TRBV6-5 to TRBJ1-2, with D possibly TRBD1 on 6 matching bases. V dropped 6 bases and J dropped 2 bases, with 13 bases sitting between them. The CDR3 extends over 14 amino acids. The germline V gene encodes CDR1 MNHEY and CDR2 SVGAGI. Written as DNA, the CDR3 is TGTGCCAGCAGCGGGGACACCTGGAACTATGGCTACACCTTC. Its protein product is CASSGDTWNYGYTF.